The 18 T cell receptor beta chains in this list originate from one sample, sequenced in a study of tumor-infiltrating lymphocytes in primary liver carcinoma. TCR beta cDNA came from about 450 ng total RNA, primed with a constant-region primer. Investigators got TCR beta libraries out of three nested multiplex PCR rounds, done with slightly modified ARM-PCR. A C-beta reverse primer was combined with TRBV1-TRBV30 forward primers in the first two PCR rounds, and each round had 10 cycles. Each CDR3 protein gets one entry after TCRdb re-called the multiplex PCR reads with MiXCR. The profile covers 300,000 to 400,000 distinct CDR3 sequences, with 60% to 80% appearing a single time and 9% taken by the ten largest. Unsorted whole blood supplied the blood RNA, and germline DNA was isolated too. Sample: peripheral blood. The receptors derive from a man aged 40-49 years with primary liver carcinoma and hepatitis B virus infection.

The rearrangement links TRBV7-3 to TRBJ2-1, with D perhaps being TRBD1 or TRBD2 (5 bases each). V lost 5 bases to trimming and J lost 2 bases, with 13 bases between them. Germline values: CDR1 SGHTA, CDR2 FQGTGA. The CDR3 runs to 15 residues. The CDR3 spells CASSTGRFPYNEQFF. DNA for the CDR3: TGTGCCAGCAGCACGGGACGGTTCCCCTACAATGAGCAGTTCTTC.

As for this clonotype: Mismatch with germline at one junction end may stem from a read error. The gene calls are TRBV29-1 and TRBJ1-4; 8 nucleotides agree with TRBD1. The CDR3 length is 16 residues. The germline V gene encodes CDR1 SQVTM and CDR2 ANQGSEA. The CDR3 region has the DNA TGCAGCGTTGAGGTCACCGGGACAGGCTTAAATGAAGAACTGTTTTTT. Translation: CSVEVTGTGLNEELFF.

On this clonotype itself: A read error may explain this, as a much larger clone is one base away. The J gene is TRBJ1-2, the V gene TRBV10-3; TRBD1 matches 10 bases. Germline V gene lookup returns CDR1 ENHRY and CDR2 SYGVKD. This CDR3 has 14 amino acids. CDR3 DNA sequence: TGTGCCATCAATTGGGAGACAGGGGGCGATGGCTGCACCTTC. Residues: CAINWETGGDGCTF.

Of note for this clonotype: This sequence may be a read error, since a much larger clone differs from it by one base. This chain uses TRBV6-5 with TRBJ2-2, with TRBD1 as a possible D gene (6 bases). CDR3 length: 14 residues. V gave up 2 bases and J gave up 7 bases, with 11 bases separating them. Germline V CDR1 and CDR2: MNHEY, SVGAGI. For the CDR3, the DNA is TGTGCCAGCAGTTACGGACAGTTCAACGGGGAGCTGTTTTTT. It encodes CASSYGQFNGELFF.

The sample holds a few counts of this clonotype. CDR3 loop: CASSTSPDYNEQFF. CDR3 sequence (DNA): TGTGCCAGCAGTACTTCCCCCGACTACAATGAGCAGTTCTTC. The V and J genes are TRBV25-1 and TRBJ2-1; no reliable D call. V was cut by 5 bases and J by 3 bases, with 11 bases left in between. This CDR3 region has 14 residues. The germline CDR1 and CDR2 sequences are MGHDK and SYGVNS.

This clonotype is a singleton in its sample. Given a much more abundant clone one base away, this may be a read error. V and J are TRBV6-1 and TRBJ2-5, with 12 bases matching TRBD2. V dropped 8 bases and J dropped 1; count of bases not matched to a gene: 2. Germline CDR1 is MNHNS and CDR2 is SASEGT. The CDR3 extends over 14 amino acids. The CDR3 DNA reads as TGTGCCAGCGGGACTAGCGGGCTCCAAGAGACCCAGTACTTC. This sequence encodes CASGTSGLQETQYF.

This chain uses TRBV30 with TRBJ2-7; 12 bases fit TRBD2. V was clipped by 4 bases and J by 4 bases; unmatched bases: 2. This CDR3 comprises 13 residues. Germline V CDR1 and CDR2: GTSNPN, SVGIG (reference sequence). DNA for the CDR3: TGTGCCTGGACTAGCGGGAGGGGGTACGAGCAGTACTTC. This sequence encodes CAWTSGRGYEQYF.

As concerns this clonotype: A read error may be the cause here, since a much bigger clone is one base away. The genes are TRBV12-3 or TRBV12-4 and TRBJ2-3, with TRBD1 matching 8 bases. CDR3 length: 17 amino acids. The CDR3 bases are TGTGTCAGCAGTTTACGGGACAGGTTACCCCCGGGAGTCACGCAGTATTTT. Translation gives CVSSLRDRLPPGVTQYF.

Comment on this clonotype: At one boundary the junction diverges from the germline segment, which might be a read error. The rearrangement uses TRBV4-2 and TRBJ1-2; D may be TRBD1 (6 bases). CDR1 is LGHNA and CDR2 is YNFKEQ in the germline V gene. The CDR3 consists of 13 residues. The CDR3 region has the DNA TGTGCCAGCAGCCATGAGGGGGAGGTTGGCTACACTTTC. It is translated as CASSHEGEVGYTF.

Of note for this clonotype: Since the CDR3 does not end with the conserved phenylalanine or tryptophan, this likely comes from a read error. The J gene is TRBJ1-1, the V gene TRBV14; 8 nucleotides line up with TRBD1. J was trimmed by 7 bases and V by 3 bases; bases with no gene match: 10. Germline V gene sequence: CDR1 SGHDN, CDR2 FVKESK. The CDR3 totals 15 residues. CDR3 loop: CASSQGRGRLSEAFL. The CDR3 bases are TGTGCCAGCAGCCAGGGCAGGGGGCGGCTTAGTGAAGCTTTCTTA.

This clonotype appeared a few times. This chain connects TRBV14 to TRBJ2-6; D remains unclear. Germline lookup yields CDR1 SGHDN and CDR2 FVKESK. V was trimmed by 3 bases and J by 0 bases, leaving 6 bases between them. This CDR3 has 15 residues. This CDR3 reads CASSHPISGANVLTF. The CDR3 coding sequence is TGTGCCAGCAGCCATCCGATCTCTGGGGCCAACGTCCTGACTTTC.

In this sample, this clonotype turned up many times. The chain carries TRBV6-5 and TRBJ1-1; D is unclear. V was cut by 2 bases and J by 5 bases, with 6 bases left in between. The CDR3 covers 12 residues. CDR1 and CDR2 (germline): MNHEY, SVGAGI. The CDR3 DNA is TGTGCCAGCAGTTACGCGGGAACTGAAGCTTTCTTT. It specifies CASSYAGTEAFF.

This clonotype was seen at least ten times. V is TRBV4-2 and J is TRBJ1-3; D perhaps matches TRBD1 (6 bases). Germline CDR1 is LGHNA and CDR2 is YNFKEQ. The V end was cut by 0 bases, the J end by 3 bases, with 15 bases between. The CDR3 contains 17 residues. The chain's CDR3 is CASSQDSTRGIGNTIYF. The CDR3 region has the DNA TGTGCCAGCAGCCAAGATTCGACCAGGGGAATTGGAAACACCATATATTTT.

Turning to this clonotype: A read error may explain this, as a much larger clone is one base away. The chain uses TRBV4-1 and TRBJ2-7; 7 bases line up with TRBD2. The germline V gene has CDR1 MGHRA and CDR2 YSYEKL. The CDR3 totals 15 residues. With V trimmed by 0 bases and J by 5 bases, 7 bases remained unmatched. CDR3 amino acids: CASSQEQAGADEQYF. CDR3 bases: TGCGCCAGCAGCCAAGAACAGGCGGGAGCAGACGAGCAGTACTTC.

Worth noting for this clonotype: The junction departs from germline at one end; a sequencing error may be responsible. CDR3 in amino acids: CVSNQTFGSWETQYF. The CDR3 bases are TGCGTCAGCAACCAAACGTTCGGGTCTTGGGAGACCCAGTACTTC. V and J are TRBV4-3 and TRBJ2-5; D gene unclear. Looked up from germline, CDR1 is LGHNA and CDR2 is YSLEER. The CDR3 totals 15 residues.

To note about this clonotype: The junction does not match germline at one end; this may be a read error. V gene TRBV4-3 combines with J gene TRBJ2-3; D is perhaps TRBD2 (5 bases). Looked up from germline, CDR1 is LGHNA and CDR2 is YSLEER. This CDR3 contains 16 residues. The CDR3 spells CANSQAQGGGPDTRYF. CDR3 in DNA: TGCGCCAACAGCCAAGCCCAAGGAGGCGGCCCAGATACGCGGTATTTT.

The genes are TRBV5-4 and TRBJ2-1; the match to TRBD1 covers 9 bases. The CDR3 is 17 residues long. Looked up from germline, CDR1 is SGHNT and CDR2 is YYREEE (reference sequence). V trimming: 4 bases; J trimming: 2 bases; junction bases outside the gene matches: 10. In DNA form, the CDR3 reads TGTGCCAGCAGCCAGGGACAGGGTGGTGGCCCCTACAATGAGCAGTTCTTC. Its protein is CASSQGQGGGPYNEQFF.

This sequence joins TRBV12-3 or TRBV12-4 and TRBJ2-2; TRBD1 or TRBD2 may be the D gene (5 bases each). CDR3 length equals 15 residues. With 7 bases removed from V and 1 base from J, the gap between germline ends came to 13 bases. In nucleotides, the CDR3 is TGTGCCAGCATGGGGGTGGGCAGGAACACCGGGGAGCTGTTTTTT. It is translated as CASMGVGRNTGELFF.